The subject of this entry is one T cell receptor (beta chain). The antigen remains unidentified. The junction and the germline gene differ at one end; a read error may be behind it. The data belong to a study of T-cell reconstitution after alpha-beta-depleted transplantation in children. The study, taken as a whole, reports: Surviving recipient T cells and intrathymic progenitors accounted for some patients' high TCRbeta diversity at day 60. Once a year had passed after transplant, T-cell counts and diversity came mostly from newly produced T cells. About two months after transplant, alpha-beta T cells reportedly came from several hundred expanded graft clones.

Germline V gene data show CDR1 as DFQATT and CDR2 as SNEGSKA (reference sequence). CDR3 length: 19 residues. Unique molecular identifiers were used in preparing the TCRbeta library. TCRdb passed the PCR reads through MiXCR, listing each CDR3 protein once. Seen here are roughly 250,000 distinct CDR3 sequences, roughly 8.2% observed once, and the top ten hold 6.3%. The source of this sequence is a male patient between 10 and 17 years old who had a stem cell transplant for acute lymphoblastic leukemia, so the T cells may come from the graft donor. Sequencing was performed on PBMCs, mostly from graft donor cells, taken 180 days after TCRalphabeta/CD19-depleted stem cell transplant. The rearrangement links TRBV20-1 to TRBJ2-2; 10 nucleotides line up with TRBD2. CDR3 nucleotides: TGCAGTTCTAGGGTCCAGGCTAGCGGGAGAGGAGCGGGCACCGGGGAGCTGTTTTTT. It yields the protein CSSRVQASGRGAGTGELFF.